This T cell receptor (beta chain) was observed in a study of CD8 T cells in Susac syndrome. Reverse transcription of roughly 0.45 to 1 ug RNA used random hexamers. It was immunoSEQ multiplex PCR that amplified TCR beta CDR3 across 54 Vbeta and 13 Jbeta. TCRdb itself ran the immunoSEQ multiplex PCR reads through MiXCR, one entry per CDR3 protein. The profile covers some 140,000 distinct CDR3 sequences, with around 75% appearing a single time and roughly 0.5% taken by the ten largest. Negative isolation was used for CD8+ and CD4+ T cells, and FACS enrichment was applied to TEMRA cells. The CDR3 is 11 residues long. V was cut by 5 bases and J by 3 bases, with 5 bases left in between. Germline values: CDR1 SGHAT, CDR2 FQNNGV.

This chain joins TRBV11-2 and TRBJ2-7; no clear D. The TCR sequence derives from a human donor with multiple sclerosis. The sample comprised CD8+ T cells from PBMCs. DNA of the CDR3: TGTGCCAGCAGCGTCCTCTACGAGCAGTACTTC. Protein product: CASSVLYEQYF.